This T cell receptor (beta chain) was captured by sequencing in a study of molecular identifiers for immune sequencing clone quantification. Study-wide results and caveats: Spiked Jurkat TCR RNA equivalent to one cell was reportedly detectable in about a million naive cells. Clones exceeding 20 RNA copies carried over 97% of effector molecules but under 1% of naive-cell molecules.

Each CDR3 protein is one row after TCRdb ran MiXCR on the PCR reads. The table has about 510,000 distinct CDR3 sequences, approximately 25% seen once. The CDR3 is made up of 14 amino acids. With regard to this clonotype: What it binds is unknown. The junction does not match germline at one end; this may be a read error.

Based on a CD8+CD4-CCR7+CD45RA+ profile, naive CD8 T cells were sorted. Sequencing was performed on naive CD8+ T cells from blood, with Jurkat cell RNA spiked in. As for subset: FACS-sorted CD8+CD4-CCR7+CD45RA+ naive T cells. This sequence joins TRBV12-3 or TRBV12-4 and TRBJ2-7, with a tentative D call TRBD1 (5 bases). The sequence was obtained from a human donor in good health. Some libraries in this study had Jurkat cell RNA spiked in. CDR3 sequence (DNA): TGTGCCAGCAGTTTGTCGTACAGGTCCTTCGAGCAGTACTTC. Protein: CASSLSYRSFEQYF.